One and the same sample provided the 5 T cell receptor beta chains below, sequenced in a study of shared clonotypes between healthy human individuals. Measured with immunoSEQ multiplex PCR; TCRdb has only the in-frame clones, and not every one. The sample gives some 2,100,000 clones, almost 96% of which show up once; less than 0.15% is in the top ten. The sample consisted of naive CD4+ T cells sorted from blood. Subset given: CD45RA+ positively selected. These receptors were obtained from a young man in good health.

The chain has TRBV7-9 and TRBJ2-2; D gene unclear. The V end lost 2 bases, the J end lost 7 bases, and 8 bases lay between the germline ends. CDR1 SEHNR and CDR2 FQNEAQ come from the germline V gene (reference sequence). The CDR3 loop spans 13 amino acids. CDR3 residues: CASSLRAVGELFF. The CDR3, as DNA: TGTGCCAGCAGCTTACGCGCGGTCGGGGAGCTGTTTTTT.

V and J are TRBV27 and TRBJ2-1; D uncertain. V lost 0 bases and J lost 8, with 8 bases in between. Germline loops: CDR1 MNHEY, CDR2 SMNVEV (reference sequence). CDR3 size: 13 residues. CDR3 sequence: CASSLSIGYEQFF. Here the CDR3 DNA reads TGTGCCAGCAGTTTATCGATCGGGTATGAGCAGTTCTTC.

In this sample, this clone turned up once. The sample holds other DNA sequences that translate to the same CDR3. The rearrangement uses TRBV6-5 and TRBJ1-1; D not resolved. V dropped 8 bases and J dropped 1 base, with 11 bases sitting between them. The CDR3 extends over 13 amino acids. The germline V gene encodes CDR1 MNHEY and CDR2 SVGAGI. The CDR3 loop is CASSDRPNTEAFF. The DNA of the CDR3 is TGTGCCAGCTCCGACCGACCGAACACTGAAGCTTTCTTT.

V gene TRBV6-5 combines with J gene TRBJ2-5; 8 bases are a match to TRBD1. Germline V lookup: CDR1 MNHEY, CDR2 SVGAGI. The CDR3 is 15 amino acids. Unmatched junction bases numbered 3, after V lost 2 bases and J lost 1 base. As DNA, the CDR3 is TGTGCCAGCAGTTACAATACAGGGGGCCAAGAGACCCAGTACTTC. Its translation: CASSYNTGGQETQYF.

The sample holds one count of this clone. The rearrangement links TRBV9 to TRBJ2-3, with TRBD2 matching 15 bases. V gave up 2 bases and J gave up 3 bases; unmatched junction bases: 7. Germline CDR1 SGDLS, CDR2 YYNGEE. The CDR3 is 18 residues long. The chain's CDR3 is CASSVTPGTSGGTDTQYF. The DNA of the CDR3 is TGTGCCAGCAGCGTCACTCCCGGGACTAGCGGGGGGACAGATACGCAGTATTTT.